This record covers a single TCR beta chain. Antigen unknown. The data belong to a study of human CD8 memory T cell subsets. Construction of TCR beta libraries was accomplished by means of UMI-labeled 5' RACE. TCRdb re-called the 5' RACE reads; every CDR3 protein appears as one record, without DNA. This repertoire comprises roughly 10,000 distinct CDR3 sequences; its ten largest clones make up 15% to 25%. Early memory CD8+ T cells that were CCR7+ PD-1+ TIGIT+ with exhausted-like traits constituted the TPEX cells. Negative magnetic separation was used for the enrichment of total CD8+ T cells. RNA was obtained from duplicate vials of around 140,000 sorted CD8+ T cells per subset. The germline CDR1 and CDR2 sequences are MNHEY and SVGEGT. The CDR3 extends over 13 amino acids. Study results and caveats: Stem-like memory and precursor exhausted T cell repertoires barely overlapped. In stem-like memory T cells, Chao1 estimates suggested more diversity than in precursor exhausted T cells.

The TCR comes from a human donor in good health. The source material was CD8+ T cells from PBMCs. The gene calls are TRBV6-2 or TRBV6-3 and TRBJ2-1; the D call from TCRdb, TRBD2, cannot be confirmed without DNA. The CDR3 reads CASSPTTNNEQFF.